The sequence of this T cell receptor (beta chain) was determined in a study of Graves' ophthalmopathy and Graves' hyperthyroidism (dated by TCRdb to 2016 to 2019). With respect to the entire study: Peripheral blood was collected before any treatment was given, at the time of initial diagnosis. In total, 135 blood samples were TCR-sequenced: approximately 40 ophthalmopathy, about 75 hyperthyroidism and roughly 17 hyperthyroidism-to-ophthalmopathy patients. Following sample collection, hyperthyroidism patients were given methimazole at a starting dose of 30 mg daily, and ophthalmopathy patients were given high-dose intravenous methylprednisolone. An independent validation cohort was composed of around 19 hyperthyroidism patients and some 16 patients who later progressed from hyperthyroidism to ophthalmopathy. TCR beta repertoire signatures were used to distinguish Graves' ophthalmopathy from Graves' hyperthyroidism and to predict progression to ophthalmopathy. The approximately 100 discovery patients were randomly split 7:3 into training and test sets. T-cell repertoires of thyroid tissue and blood were compared in over five hyperthyroidism patients. To explore V-J signatures that separate ophthalmopathy from hyperthyroidism, a discovery set of approximately 100 patients was enrolled, consisting of under 50 with ophthalmopathy and approximately 60 with stable hyperthyroidism.

Overall results and qualifications from the work: Sample size was not predetermined statistically, and investigators were not blinded to group allocation. In validation, the model predicted ophthalmopathy progression with 70.59% sensitivity and roughly 72% specificity; 12 predicted patients were CT-confirmed with GO in a median of roughly 6.8 months. In cross-validation, the 13-signature model distinguished ophthalmopathy from stable hyperthyroidism with around 90% sensitivity and about 81% specificity, while in the test set the corresponding values were about 80% and 75%. Most of the expanded thyroid clonotypes with a frequency above 0.001 were also detected in blood, and it was suggested that the thyroid immune response may be reflected by blood repertoires.

TCR beta CDR3 regions were amplified from RNA transcripts for repertoire sequencing. HTBI primers and the Qiagen OneStep RT-PCR kit were used in a first-round RT-PCR, which was followed by a second-round multiplex PCR, size selection and purification. The libraries underwent paired-end sequencing with 100 bp reads on an Illumina HiSeq2000. In the paper's pipeline: SOAPnuke was used for read processing, and reads with adapters, uncalled bases, a mean Phred below 15, or no exact constant-primer or identifier match were discarded. COPE v1.2.5 was used to merge high-quality paired reads. Unique nucleotide sequences were defined as clonotypes and aligned to IMGT TRB V, D and J references using MiTCR v1.1. The analysis was limited to V-J combinations with a frequency above 0.0001, which together covered over 99% of the repertoires. For each V-J combination, a TCR clonal expansion and chaos score was defined as the ratio of F50 clonal expansion to chaos observed in the TCRdist matrix. Welch's t-statistics and random forest were used to reduce features to about 13 V-J combinations, which were fed into a naive Bayes classifier. The similarity between thyroid and blood repertoires was quantified using the Morisita-Horn index. The public sequencing data were trimmed at Q25 with fastp and processed into clonotypes with MiXCR by TCRdb, which kept only in-frame beta chains. A single entry per CDR3 protein holds the most common genes and DNA from its merged rows. What appears here as the V and J calls and clone size reflects TCRdb's work, not the paper's. The sample table lists over 15,000 distinct CDR3 sequences, 46% of them with a count of one. The ten largest clones take up roughly 23% of the sample.

Reading from cysteine to phenylalanine, the CDR3 counts 14 amino acids. Only the CDR3 part of the read is kept: 42 bases, read in frame from the first base. CDR1 and CDR2 are read off the germline V gene as ENHRY and SYGVKD. The trim is 4 bases for V and 2 bases for J, with a gap of 11 bases between the germline ends. Hyperthyroidism was considered stable if no progression to ophthalmopathy occurred within 18 months of follow-up. Patients with hyperthyroidism were aged 18 to 65 years, had been newly diagnosed, and had a disease duration of less than 2 months. Patients were excluded if they had other autoimmune diseases, uncontrolled infections, pregnancy or lactation. Diagnosis was based on clinical symptoms, serum thyroxine, TRAb, thyroid ultrasound and orbital computed tomography. Using Ficoll-Paque density gradient centrifugation, PBMCs were isolated from about 10 ml of fresh peripheral blood. Trizol reagent was used to extract the total RNA, and its quality was then checked on an Agilent 2100 Bioanalyzer.

As concerns this clonotype: The target of this receptor is not known. Base-call qualities are not available, and no considerably larger clone is one nucleotide away.

The sample was peripheral blood. The TCR comes from a woman between 40 and 50 years old with stable Graves' hyperthyroidism. Donor details come from another sample of the same person, matched by shared clones. Recombination joined TRBV10-3 with TRBJ1-1, with the D segment identity uncertain. The CDR3 region reads CAISGSTDNTEAFF. The bases are TGTGCCATCAGTGGGTCTACAGACAACACTGAAGCTTTCTTT.